The clone carrying this T cell receptor beta chain was seen at least ten times. Its specificity is unknown. The study included ophthalmopathy patients with Clinical Activity Score at least 3, NOSPECS grade at least 4 and duration under 3 months. Uncontrolled infection, other autoimmune disease, pregnancy and lactation each barred patients from inclusion. These data are taken from a study of T cells in Graves' hyperthyroidism and ophthalmopathy. From RNA transcripts, TCR beta CDR3 regions were amplified. The TCR CDR3 first-round RT-PCR relied on the HTBI primer set. One entry per CDR3 protein results from TCRdb running MiXCR on the multiplex PCR reads. The sample has about half a million distinct CDR3 sequences, 22% seen once. V gave up 5 bases and J gave up 2 bases, with 16 bases separating them. The CDR3 covers 15 residues. In germline, CDR1 is DFQATT, CDR2 SNEGSKA (reference sequence). Overall study findings and caveats: The model anticipated ophthalmopathy a median around six months pre-onset.

The receptor's source is a woman aged 70 to 79 with Graves' ophthalmopathy. The chain joins TRBV20-1 to TRBJ1-5; D might be TRBD1 (6 bases). Sequencing input: blood. The CDR3, as DNA: TGCAGTGCTGGCTACAGGGAGGAGGGCAATCAGCCCCAGCATTTT. It encodes CSAGYREEGNQPQHF.